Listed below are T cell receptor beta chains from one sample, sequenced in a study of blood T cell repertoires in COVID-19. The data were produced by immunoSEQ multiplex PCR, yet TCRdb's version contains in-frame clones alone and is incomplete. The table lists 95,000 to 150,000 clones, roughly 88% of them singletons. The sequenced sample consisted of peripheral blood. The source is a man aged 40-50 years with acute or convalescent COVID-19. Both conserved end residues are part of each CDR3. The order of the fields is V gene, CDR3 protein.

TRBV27,CASSLSPSGGPNEQFF
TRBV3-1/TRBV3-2,CASSHSQRGNTGELFF
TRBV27,CASSFWGGGEQFF
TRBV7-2,CASSLTRGDNEKLFF
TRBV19,CASSTPTTDLGNTIYF
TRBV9,CASSRTGGSGYTF
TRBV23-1,CASSQSTLRAGYTF
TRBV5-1,CASSLTRNTEAFF
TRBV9,CASSAGTGANTGELFF
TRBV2,CASSEGGQWGYGYTF
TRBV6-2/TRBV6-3,CASSKQGANPEAFF
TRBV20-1,CSASNLNEEGASTDTQYF
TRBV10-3,CAISERAGGETQYF
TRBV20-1,CSASWRINTEAFF
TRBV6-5,CASTRGTLNTEAFF
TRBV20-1,CSASPLSGTQETQYF
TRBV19,CASSPRDRGSLEQYF
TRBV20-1,CSASQTGGSGANVLTF
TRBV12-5,CASGLGATNEKLFF
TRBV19,CASSFGQGGEQFF
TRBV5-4,CASSSGGPTEAFF
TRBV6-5,CASNPGGGTQYF
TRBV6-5,CASSRQGNQPQHF
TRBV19,CASSTSDRANYGYTF
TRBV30,CAWSPRGSFQPQHF
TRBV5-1,CASSWTSGPSYEQYF
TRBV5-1,CASSSGQGRTEAFF
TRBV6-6,CASSYRENGYTF
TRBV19,CASSVNSGFFVTQYF
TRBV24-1,CATSQGQGASYEQYF
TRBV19,CASSGTTNYGYTF
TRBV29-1,CSAWRDRMNTEAFF
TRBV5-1,CASAFSVTYNEQFF
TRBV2,CASSQYDRDNSPLHF
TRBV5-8,CASSPAHRSGNTIYF
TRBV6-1,CASSEPDRVYEAFF
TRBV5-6,CASTPGLAGVRTQYF
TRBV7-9,CASSASGTGSSSGGYTF
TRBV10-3,CAIGKGTGVSGNSYEQYF
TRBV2,CASSRDRVNYGYTF
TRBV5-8,CASSLRSFGPGELFF
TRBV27,CASSTAGVSEAFF
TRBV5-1,CASSLIQGATSGNTIYF
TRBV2,CASTITGILNTEAFF
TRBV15,CATSRYTGTATDTQYF
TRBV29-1,CSTGQGSGYGYTF
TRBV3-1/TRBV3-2,CASSQGTGYNYGYTF
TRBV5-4,CASSSGTANEQFF
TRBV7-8,CASRPAPRGWTEAFF
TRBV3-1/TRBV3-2,CASSVASGDYEQYF
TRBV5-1,CASSPSGGREPQHF
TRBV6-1,CASSEARQGPRGEAFF
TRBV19,CASSMGGNSPLHF